A selection of T cell receptor beta chains follows, all from one sample in a study of human T cells and chemical hapten exposure. TCRdb processed the RACE reads anew with MiXCR; each CDR3 protein has one entry. The sample records a few hundred thousand distinct CDR3 sequences, nearly 6.5% being singletons. The sample in question was whole blood, obtained in connection with sensitization to the hapten diphenylcyclopropenone (DPC). The receptors come from a woman between 18 and 29 years old with alopecia areata. Some clones in this sample may be carry-over from other donors' samples. Both conserved end residues are part of each CDR3. A D gene is named only where the DNA matches it firmly. A row's size may be missing; if present it is once, few, many or a size class.

d_gene	v_gene	len	j_gene	abundance	CDR3aa	CDR3nt
TRBD2	TRBV5-1	16	TRBJ2-3	few	CASSREGLAATDTQYF	TGCGCCAGCAGCCGGGAGGGACTAGCGGCCACAGATACGCAGTATTTT
TRBD1	TRBV28	13	TRBJ1-5	many	CASNDRGAQPQHF	TGTGCCAGCAATGACAGGGGAGCTCAGCCCCAGCATTTT
-	TRBV6-2/TRBV6-3	13	TRBJ2-7	few	CASSSKSGLEQYF	TGTGCCAGCAGCTCCAAGAGTGGGCTCGAGCAGTACTTC
-	TRBV5-1	15	TRBJ1-4	few	CASSLGPAPGEKLFF	TGCGCCAGCAGCTTGGGGCCGGCCCCGGGTGAAAAACTGTTTTTT
-	TRBV3-1	14	TRBJ1-2	-	CASSQDSGFYGYTF	TGTGCCAGCAGCCAAGACTCGGGCTTCTATGGCTACACCTTC
-	TRBV20-1	13	TRBJ2-7	-	CSALPGRRYEQYF	TGCAGTGCTCTCCCCGGGCGCCGCTACGAGCAGTACTTC
-	TRBV12-3/TRBV12-4	11	TRBJ1-1	many	CASRGYSEAFF	TGTGCCAGCAGGGGGTACTCTGAAGCTTTCTTT
-	TRBV29-1	12	TRBJ2-2	few	CSVVLDTGELFF	TGCAGCGTTGTCCTGGACACCGGGGAGCTGTTTTTT
-	TRBV5-6	15	TRBJ1-2	many	CASSLVGGSSYGYTF	TGTGCCAGCAGCTTGGTCGGGGGTTCATCATATGGCTACACCTTC
-	TRBV6-5	13	TRBJ2-7	-	CASSRDQIYEQYF	TGTGCCAGCAGCCGGGACCAGATCTACGAGCAGTACTTC
TRBD1	TRBV6-2/TRBV6-3	17	TRBJ1-2	many	CASSTPRRDRGNYGYTF	TGTGCCAGCAGTACTCCCCGGAGGGACAGAGGAAACTATGGCTACACCTTC
-	TRBV9	12	TRBJ2-1	few	CASSVDRAPQFF	TGTGCCAGCAGCGTAGACCGGGCACCGCAGTTCTTC
TRBD1	TRBV7-2	17	TRBJ2-3	-	CASSLGLGTGGADTQYF	TGTGCCAGCAGCTTAGGATTAGGGACAGGGGGCGCAGATACGCAGTATTTT
TRBD1	TRBV12-3/TRBV12-4	15	TRBJ1-4	many	CASRAAGGVREKLFF	TGTGCCAGCAGGGCGGCAGGGGGAGTACGTGAAAAACTGTTTTTT
TRBD2	TRBV12-5	17	TRBJ2-3	-	CASGLSNSGGAGDTQYF	TGTGCTAGTGGTTTGAGTAATAGCGGGGGGGCCGGAGATACGCAGTATTTT
-	TRBV15	15	TRBJ1-2	many	CATSRPDRPNYGYTF	TGTGCCACCAGCAGACCCGACAGGCCTAACTATGGCTACACCTTC
-	TRBV5-1	12	TRBJ1-1	-	CASSLERHEAFF	TGCGCCAGCAGCTTGGAGAGGCATGAAGCTTTCTTT
-	TRBV7-9	15	TRBJ2-1	-	CASSLRSGWDDEQFF	TGTGCCAGCAGCTTACGGTCAGGGTGGGATGATGAGCAGTTCTTC
-	TRBV27	13	TRBJ2-1	few	CASSLGKANEQFF	TGTGCCAGCAGTTTAGGGAAAGCCAATGAGCAGTTCTTC
-	TRBV6-1	14	TRBJ1-2	many	CASGGSEGNYGYTF	TGTGCCAGCGGGGGCAGTGAGGGGAACTATGGCTACACCTTC
-	TRBV4-3	15	TRBJ2-2	many	CASSQELQNTGELFF	TGCGCCAGCAGCCAAGAGTTACAGAACACCGGGGAGCTGTTTTTT
-	TRBV7-9	16	TRBJ2-7	many	CASSAAPDVPGYEQYF	TGTGCCAGCAGCGCGGCGCCAGATGTTCCCGGTTACGAGCAGTACTTC
-	TRBV28	15	TRBJ1-5	-	CASSSGSSGGQPQHF	TGTGCCAGCAGTTCCGGATCCTCTGGGGGTCAGCCCCAGCATTTT
-	TRBV7-9	15	TRBJ2-7	few	CASSPISTETYEQYF	TGTGCCAGCAGCCCGATATCGACCGAAACCTACGAGCAGTACTTC
-	TRBV10-3	13	TRBJ1-2	-	CAISDAPRDGYTF	TGTGCCATCAGTGACGCCCCCAGAGATGGCTACACCTTC
-	TRBV7-9	11	TRBJ1-6	-	CASSGGSPLHF	TGTGCCAGCAGCGGTGGTTCACCCCTCCACTTT
TRBD1	TRBV4-3	13	TRBJ2-2	few	CASSPQGDGELFF	TGCGCCAGCAGCCCACAGGGGGACGGGGAGCTGTTTTTT
-	TRBV6-5	14	TRBJ1-1	many	CASSYAEKNTEAFF	TGTGCCAGCAGTTATGCGGAGAAGAACACTGAAGCTTTCTTT
TRBD1	TRBV18	18	TRBJ1-5	-	CASSRTGGSTDSNQPQHF	TGTGCCAGCTCGCGTACAGGGGGCAGTACCGATAGCAATCAGCCCCAGCATTTT
TRBD1	TRBV9	15	TRBJ2-1	few	CASSVDQGAYNEQFF	TGTGCCAGCAGCGTTGACCAGGGGGCCTACAATGAGCAGTTCTTC
-	TRBV20-1	11	TRBJ1-1	many	CSASGNLGAFF	TGCAGTGCTTCCGGTAACCTCGGAGCTTTCTTT
TRBD1	TRBV2	13	TRBJ2-7	-	CASSEDRHNEQYF	TGTGCCAGCAGTGAGGACAGGCACAACGAGCAGTACTTC
TRBD1	TRBV15	17	TRBJ2-4	-	CATSRDRGGAAKNIQYF	TGTGCCACCAGCAGAGATCGAGGGGGCGCGGCCAAAAACATTCAGTACTTC
-	TRBV18	16	TRBJ2-1	few	CASSRSGTGELNEQFF	TGTGCCAGCTCACGGAGCGGGACAGGTGAACTCAATGAGCAGTTCTTC
TRBD1	TRBV20-1	16	TRBJ2-2	many	CSAREAGQGAVGELFF	TGCAGTGCTAGAGAAGCAGGACAGGGGGCGGTCGGGGAGCTGTTTTTT
TRBD2	TRBV7-9	13	TRBJ2-3	-	CASRSGGPDTQYF	TGTGCCAGCAGATCGGGGGGACCAGATACGCAGTATTTT
-	TRBV7-9	12	TRBJ1-1	-	CASSSRQSEAFF	TGTGCCAGCAGCTCTAGACAGTCTGAAGCTTTCTTT
TRBD2	TRBV4-1	17	TRBJ2-5	-	CASSLVEVAGGQETQYF	TGCGCCAGCAGCCTCGTTGAGGTAGCGGGGGGACAAGAGACCCAGTACTTC
TRBD1	TRBV11-2	17	TRBJ1-4	few	CASSPRDRGLTNEKLFF	TGTGCCAGCAGCCCGCGGGACAGGGGGCTGACTAATGAAAAACTGTTTTTT
TRBD2	TRBV15	18	TRBJ2-1	-	CATSRARGSGGAGNEQFF	TGTGCCACCAGCAGGGCTAGGGGGAGCGGGGGGGCAGGCAATGAGCAGTTCTTC
TRBD2	TRBV7-2	15	TRBJ2-3	many	CASSLAGPSTDTQYF	TGTGCCAGCAGCCTAGCGGGCCCTAGCACAGATACGCAGTATTTT
-	TRBV18	13	TRBJ2-7	few	CASSPRAGDEQYF	TGTGCCAGCTCACCAAGGGCGGGCGACGAGCAGTACTTC
TRBD1	TRBV4-3	18	TRBJ2-1	-	CASSQEGAGTGANREQFF	TGCGCCAGCAGCCAAGAGGGAGCCGGGACAGGGGCCAATAGGGAGCAGTTCTTC
-	TRBV12-5	13	TRBJ2-7	few	CASGSGAPGEQYF	TGTGCTAGTGGTTCGGGGGCCCCTGGCGAGCAGTACTTC
TRBD1	TRBV4-3	16	TRBJ2-5	few	CASSRLTGGAAETQYF	TGCGCCAGCAGCCGCCTTACAGGGGGCGCGGCGGAGACCCAGTACTTC
-	TRBV24-1	12	TRBJ1-4	few	CATKDANEKLFF	TGTGCCACCAAGGACGCTAATGAAAAACTGTTTTTT
-	TRBV12-3/TRBV12-4	11	TRBJ2-7	few	CASSFAVQQYF	TGTGCCAGCAGTTTCGCCGTCCAGCAGTACTTC
TRBD2	TRBV3-1	15	TRBJ2-2	few	CASSQASGATGELFF	TGTGCCAGCAGCCAAGCTAGCGGGGCCACCGGGGAGCTGTTTTTT
-	TRBV5-6	14	TRBJ2-1	once	CASRVDLSDNEQFF	TGTGCCAGCAGGGTGGATTTGTCAGACAATGAGCAGTTCTTC
-	TRBV12-3/TRBV12-4	14	TRBJ1-5	many	CASSSGNSNQPQHF	TGTGCCAGCAGTTCGGGGAATAGCAATCAGCCCCAGCATTTT
TRBD2	TRBV6-1	16	TRBJ2-7	-	CATQNPRGLALYEQYF	TGTGCCACCCAGAATCCTCGGGGACTAGCGTTATACGAGCAGTACTTC
-	TRBV7-2	13	TRBJ2-5	many	CASSLNRQETQYF	TGTGCCAGCAGCTTGAACAGGCAAGAGACCCAGTACTTC